The source of this T cell receptor beta chain is a study of regulatory T cells in long-lasting Graves disease. The time point denotes: persistent/refractory GD, antithyroid drugs over 5 years with positive TRAb. Generation of the TCR library employed RNA extracted from PBMCs. Graves' disease diagnosis was established per American Thyroid Association guidelines. Construction of TCR beta libraries relied on iRepertoire HTBI primers and on Arm-PCR targeting CDR3 regions. TCRdb recomputed calls from the multiplex PCR reads with MiXCR, one row per CDR3 protein. The data show roughly 430,000 distinct CDR3 sequences, around 20% seen once. The TCR comes from a female donor with Graves disease. This specimen consisted of peripheral blood mononuclear cells (PBMCs), obtained when the disease was refractory, from a patient treated with antithyroid drugs.

This CDR3 is CASSIVGVTGGPYNEQFF. The DNA of the CDR3 is TGTGCCAGTAGTATCGTGGGAGTAACAGGGGGCCCCTACAATGAGCAGTTCTTC. The rearrangement joins TRBV19 to TRBJ2-1; 9 bases align to TRBD1. Losses at the gene ends were 3 bases for V and 2 bases for J; bases not matched to a gene: 11. CDR1 LNHDA and CDR2 SQIVND come from the germline V gene (reference sequence). The CDR3 loop spans 18 amino acids. The full variable domain, in which reference TRBV19 and TRBJ2-1 provide the parts outside the CDR3, is DGGITQSPKYLFRKEGQNVTLSCEQNLNHDAMYWYRQDPGQGLRLIYYSQIVNDFQKGDIAEGYSVSREKKESFPLTVTSAQKNPTAFYLCASSIVGVTGGPYNEQFFGPGTRLTVL.